This T cell receptor beta chain derives from a study of human T cells and chemical hapten exposure. Study-wide findings and caveats: Significantly greater numbers of large CDR3 similarity clusters came from expanded TCRs than from controls.

One entry per CDR3 protein results from TCRdb running MiXCR on the RACE reads. The table lists just over 350,000 distinct CDR3 sequences, under 6.5% of them singletons. The time point was: patch test 2, 6 weeks after DPC sensitization. Treatment of the sample: therapeutic diphenylcyclopropenone sensitization with weekly scalp DPC. This clonotype was seen many times. As yet, its antigen is unknown. The CDR3 contains 15 residues. With 5 bases clipped from V and 2 bases from J, the junction kept 4 bases outside the gene matches. The specimen was whole blood, collected in connection with sensitization to the hapten diphenylcyclopropenone (DPC). This TCR was recovered from a woman aged 18-35 years with alopecia areata. Some clones in this sample may be carry-over from other donors' samples. This sequence joins TRBV12-3 or TRBV12-4 and TRBJ1-3; 9 bases map to TRBD1. CDR3 amino acids: CASSPRTGAGNTIYF. The CDR3 DNA reads TGTGCCAGCAGTCCCAGGACAGGGGCTGGAAACACCATATATTTT.